This T cell receptor beta chain appears in the sequencing data of a study of blood T cell repertoires in COVID-19. The protocol was immunoSEQ multiplex PCR, while the TCRdb copy is restricted to in-frame clones and leaves out a portion. The sample lists roughly 190,000 clones, roughly 86% occurring once. The ends were cut back, 0 bases at V and 2 bases at J, with 5 bases in the middle. This CDR3 has 14 residues. Germline CDR1 reads SGHDT; CDR2 reads YYEEEE. The sequence derives from a man aged 65 to 85 with acute or convalescent COVID-19. Sequences were obtained from peripheral blood. The rearrangement joins TRBV5-6 to TRBJ2-2; D gene uncertain. CDR3: CASSLAGNTGELFF. The CDR3 region has the DNA TGTGCCAGCAGCTTGGCAGGTAACACCGGGGAGCTGTTTTTT.